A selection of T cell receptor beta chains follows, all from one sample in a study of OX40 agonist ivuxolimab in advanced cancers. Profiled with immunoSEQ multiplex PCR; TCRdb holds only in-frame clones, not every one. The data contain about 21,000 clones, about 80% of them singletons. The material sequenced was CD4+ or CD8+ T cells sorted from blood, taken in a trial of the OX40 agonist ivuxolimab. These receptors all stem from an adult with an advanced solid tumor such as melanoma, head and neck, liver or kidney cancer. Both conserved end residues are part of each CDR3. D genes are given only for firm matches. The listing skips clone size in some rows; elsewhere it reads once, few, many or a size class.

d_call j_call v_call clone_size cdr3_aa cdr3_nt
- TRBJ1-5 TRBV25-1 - CASSGQGNQPQHF TGTGCCAGCAGTGGACAGGGCAATCAGCCCCAGCATTTT
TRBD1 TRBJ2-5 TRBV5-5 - CASSFRQGEGETQYF TGTGCCAGCAGCTTCAGACAGGGTGAGGGAGAGACCCAGTACTTC
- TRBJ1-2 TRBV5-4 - CASSLDTHYTF TGTGCCAGCAGCTTGGACACGCACTACACCTTC
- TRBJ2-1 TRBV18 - CASSPLASEQFF TGTGCCAGCTCACCACTAGCGTCTGAGCAGTTCTTC
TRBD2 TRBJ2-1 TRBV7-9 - CASSPWGLAGGGYEQFF TGTGCCAGCAGCCCCTGGGGACTAGCGGGAGGAGGTTATGAGCAGTTCTTC
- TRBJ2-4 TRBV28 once CASGSSGYIQYF TGTGCCAGCGGATCTAGTGGATACATTCAGTACTTC
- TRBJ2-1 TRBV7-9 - CASSLSQYNEQFF TGTGCCAGCAGCTTAAGTCAGTACAATGAGCAGTTCTTC
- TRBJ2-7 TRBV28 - CASSGGWGTSYEQYF TGTGCCAGCAGCGGCGGGTGGGGGACCTCCTACGAGCAGTACTTC
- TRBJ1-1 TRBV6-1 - CASIRDPWNTEAFF TGTGCCAGCATCCGGGACCCTTGGAACACTGAAGCTTTCTTT
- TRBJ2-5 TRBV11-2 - CASSFLGTQYF TGTGCCAGCAGCTTCTTAGGGACCCAGTACTTC
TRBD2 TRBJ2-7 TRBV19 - CASSPRLAVTYEQYF TGTGCCAGTAGTCCAAGACTAGCGGTGACCTACGAGCAGTACTTC
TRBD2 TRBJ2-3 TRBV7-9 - CASSFGTSGRVDTQYF TGTGCCAGCAGCTTTGGGACTAGCGGGAGGGTTGATACGCAGTATTTT
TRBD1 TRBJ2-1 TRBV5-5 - CASSSTGGGEQFF TGTGCCAGCAGCAGTACAGGGGGCGGTGAGCAGTTCTTC
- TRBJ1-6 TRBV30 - CAWSRTGNSPLHF TGTGCCTGGAGCCGTACAGGAAATTCACCCCTCCACTTT
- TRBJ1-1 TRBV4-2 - CASSQADRNTEAFF TGTGCCAGCAGCCAAGCGGACAGGAACACTGAAGCTTTCTTT
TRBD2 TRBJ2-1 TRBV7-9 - CASSSGAGGGYEQFF TGTGCCAGCAGCTCCGGAGCGGGAGGGGGATATGAGCAGTTCTTC
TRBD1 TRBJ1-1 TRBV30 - CAWGKSYRDRGSEAFF TGTGCCTGGGGAAAGTCGTACCGGGACAGGGGCTCTGAAGCTTTCTTT
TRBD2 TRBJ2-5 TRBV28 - CASSTPGLAGGGETQYF TGTGCCAGCAGCACCCCGGGACTAGCGGGAGGAGGAGAGACCCAGTACTTC
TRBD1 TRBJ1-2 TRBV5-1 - CASSPGQGHGYTF TGCGCCAGCAGCCCGGGACAGGGCCATGGCTACACCTTC
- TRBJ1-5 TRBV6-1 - CASSRDYNQPQHF TGTGCCAGCAGTAGGGATTACAATCAGCCCCAGCATTTT
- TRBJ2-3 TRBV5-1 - CASSLVSSGDTQYF TGCGCCAGCAGCTTGGTATCGTCGGGAGATACGCAGTATTTT
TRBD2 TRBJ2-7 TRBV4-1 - CASSQDSGGARYEQYF TGCGCCAGCAGCCAAGATTCGGGGGGGGCCCGATACGAGCAGTACTTC
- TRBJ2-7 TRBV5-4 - CASRKPGNEQYF TGTGCCAGCAGGAAACCAGGGAACGAGCAGTACTTC
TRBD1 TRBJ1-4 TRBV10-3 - CAISAGGGDEKLFF TGTGCCATCAGTGCAGGGGGGGGTGATGAAAAACTGTTTTTT
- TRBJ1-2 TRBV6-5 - CASSLRIPNDYGYTF TGTGCCAGCAGCCTACGAATTCCAAATGACTATGGCTACACCTTC
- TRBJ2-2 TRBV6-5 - CASRIRLGTGELFF TGTGCCAGCAGGATCCGTTTGGGCACCGGGGAGCTGTTTTTT
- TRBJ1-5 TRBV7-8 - CASSPGRRRGQPQHF TGTGCCAGCAGCCCCGGACGTCGGCGGGGTCAGCCCCAGCATTTT
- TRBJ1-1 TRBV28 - CASSFMREAFF TGTGCCAGCAGTTTTATGCGTGAAGCTTTCTTT
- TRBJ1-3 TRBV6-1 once CASKGSGNTIYF TGTGCCAGCAAGGGCTCTGGAAACACCATATATTTT
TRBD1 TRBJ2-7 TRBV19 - CASSAYPGQGYEQYF TGTGCCAGTAGTGCATACCCGGGACAGGGCTACGAGCAGTACTTC
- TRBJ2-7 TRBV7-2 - CASSDRPGRTYEQYF TGTGCCAGCAGCGACCGGCCGGGACGGACCTACGAGCAGTACTTC
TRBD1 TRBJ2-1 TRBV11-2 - CASSLGQGTHNEQFF TGTGCCAGCAGCTTAGGACAGGGGACCCACAATGAGCAGTTCTTC
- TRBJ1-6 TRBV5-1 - CASNRGRDNSPLHF TGCGCCAGCAACCGAGGACGGGATAATTCACCCCTCCACTTT
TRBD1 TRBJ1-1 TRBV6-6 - CASSYWTGAEAFF TGTGCCAGCAGTTACTGGACAGGGGCCGAAGCTTTCTTT
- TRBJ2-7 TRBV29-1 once CSVSTGQDTYEQYF TGCAGCGTCTCGACGGGCCAGGACACTTACGAGCAGTACTTC
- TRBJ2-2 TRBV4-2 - CASSQERGADYTGELFF TGTGCCAGCAGCCAAGAGCGAGGGGCGGATTACACCGGGGAGCTGTTTTTT
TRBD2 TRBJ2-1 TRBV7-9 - CASSSSGMAEQFF TGTGCCAGCAGCTCTAGCGGGATGGCTGAGCAGTTCTTC
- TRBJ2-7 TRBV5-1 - CASSLNGRGGDHEQYF TGCGCCAGCAGCTTGAATGGTAGAGGGGGGGACCACGAGCAGTACTTC
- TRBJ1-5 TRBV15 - CATSRAGGVHQPQHF TGTGCCACCAGCAGAGCCGGGGGAGTCCATCAGCCCCAGCATTTT
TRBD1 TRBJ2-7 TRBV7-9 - CASRPGQGAYEQYF TGTGCCAGCAGGCCGGGACAGGGGGCCTACGAGCAGTACTTC
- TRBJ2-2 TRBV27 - CASSSTGELFF TGTGCCAGCAGTTCCACCGGGGAGCTGTTTTTT
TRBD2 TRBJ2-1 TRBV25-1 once CASSGSGRIPEQFF TGTGCCAGCAGTGGTAGCGGGAGGATCCCTGAGCAGTTCTTC
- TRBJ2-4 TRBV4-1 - CASSQDRPPRGQNIQYF TGCGCCAGCAGCCAAGACCGACCCCCTCGGGGCCAAAACATTCAGTACTTC
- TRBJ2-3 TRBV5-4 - CASSPRTVSHSSTDTQYF TGTGCCAGCAGCCCCCGGACGGTCAGTCACTCTAGCACAGATACGCAGTATTTT
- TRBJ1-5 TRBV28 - CASSNPKYSNQPQHF TGTGCCAGCAGTAACCCAAAATATAGCAATCAGCCCCAGCATTTT
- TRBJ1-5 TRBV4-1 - CASSHSQSSNQPQHF TGCGCCAGCAGCCACAGCCAGAGTAGCAATCAGCCCCAGCATTTT
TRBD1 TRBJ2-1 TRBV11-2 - CASSSGTGGARYEQFF TGTGCCAGCAGCTCGGGAACAGGGGGCGCGCGATATGAGCAGTTCTTC
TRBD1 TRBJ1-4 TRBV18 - CASSPGTAEKLFF TGTGCCAGCTCCCCCGGGACAGCTGAAAAACTGTTTTTT
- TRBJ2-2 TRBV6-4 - CASSDGGTGELFF TGTGCCAGCAGTGACGGGGGCACCGGGGAGCTGTTTTTT
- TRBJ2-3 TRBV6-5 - CASSKMASSTDTQYF TGTGCCAGCAGTAAGATGGCTTCAAGCACAGATACGCAGTATTTT
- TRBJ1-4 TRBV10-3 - CAISLGSNEKLFF TGTGCCATCAGCCTCGGATCCAATGAAAAACTGTTTTTT
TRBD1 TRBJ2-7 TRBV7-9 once CASSLSEAGQGAEQYF TGTGCCAGCAGCTTAAGTGAAGCTGGACAGGGGGCCGAGCAGTACTTC
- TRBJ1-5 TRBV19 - CASSIDRGAVNQPQHF TGTGCCAGTAGTATAGATCGGGGGGCGGTCAATCAGCCCCAGCATTTT
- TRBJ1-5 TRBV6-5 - CASSRNGGGNQPQHF TGTGCCAGCAGTAGAAACGGGGGAGGCAATCAGCCCCAGCATTTT
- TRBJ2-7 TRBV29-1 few CSAGPSGVEQYF TGCAGCGCCGGGCCCTCAGGTGTCGAGCAGTACTTC
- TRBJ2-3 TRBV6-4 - CASREGEGDTDTQYF TGTGCCAGCAGGGAGGGTGAAGGAGACACAGATACGCAGTATTTT
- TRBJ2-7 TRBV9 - CASSPWTTTYEQYF TGTGCCAGCAGCCCCTGGACTACCACCTACGAGCAGTACTTC
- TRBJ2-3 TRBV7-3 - CASSLEPFTDTQYF TGTGCCAGCAGCTTAGAACCCTTCACAGATACGCAGTATTTT